This TCR beta chain was retrieved from a study of T cell responses to AZD1222 COVID-19 vaccine. Study conclusions and caveats: Clonal diversity may have been underestimated in mostly white British donors.

The V gene's germline CDR1 is MRHNA and CDR2 SNTAGT. This CDR3 region has 14 residues. Trimming took 5 bases from V and 8 from J; bases not matched to a gene: 6. As concerns this clone: What it binds is unknown.

TCRdb's table, derived via immunoSEQ multiplex PCR, lists solely in-frame clones and lacks some. The data show around 120,000 clones, around nine tenths seen once. The chain is built from TRBV6-4 and TRBJ1-6, with 7 bases identical to TRBD1. This sequence was found in an adult in good health. Sequenced material: peripheral blood, taken on day 0 of AZD1222 vaccination. CDR3 region: CASSKDREYSPLHF. The CDR3 DNA sequence: TGTGCCAGCAGTAAAGACAGGGAGTATTCACCCCTCCACTTT.